This TCR beta chain comes out of a study of T-cell memory formation after mild COVID-19. Findings of the study overall: Clones contracting across day 15 to 85 had a balanced CD4/CD8 profile; later expanding clones leaned CD4+.

Barcoded TCR alpha and TCR beta cDNA libraries with UMIs came from 5'RACE using constant-segment primers. TCRdb reprocessed the 5' RACE reads with MiXCR, giving one entry per CDR3 protein. The sample holds about 350,000 distinct CDR3 sequences, roughly 13% seen once. This clonotype has more than one count but fewer than ten. Its matching antigen is unknown. Germline V gene data show CDR1 as SGHRS and CDR2 as YFSETQ. CDR3 length: 17 residues. V lost 0 bases and J lost 0; bases outside the gene matches: 4. The sequenced sample was PBMCs or a T cell subset sorted from them (not recorded which). The TCR was taken from a man in his late teens or twenties who had mild COVID-19 (a few samples of this study predate the infection). Cell type and time point are not known. The V gene is TRBV5-1, the J gene TRBJ2-5; TRBD2 matches at 11 bases. The CDR3 nucleotides read TGCGCCAGCAGCTTGGGTCCACTAGCGGGGGACCAAGAGACCCAGTACTTC. This gives the protein CASSLGPLAGDQETQYF.